The 29 T cell receptor beta chains below all came from one sample that was sequenced in a study of cytomegalovirus exposure and HLA in healthy donors. Primers for the PCR totalled 60 Vbeta and 13 Jbeta. Data came from immunoSEQ multiplex PCR; TCRdb stores just in-frame clones and leaves some out. This sample has approximately 170,000 clones, with more than 65% found just once. Specimen: PBMCs. The receptors originated from a male donor in good health and CMV-seronegative.

The gene calls are TRBV18 and TRBJ1-2, with a possible D match to TRBD1 (5 bases). This CDR3 spans 17 amino acids. Germline-derived CDR1 and CDR2 are KGHSH and LQKENI. V lost 3 bases and J lost 4, with 21 bases in between. CDR3: CASSPGTTLGGFYGYTF. DNA of the CDR3: TGTGCCAGCTCACCTGGGACCACCCTCGGGGGGTTCTATGGCTACACCTTC. The full variable domain, its missing parts supplied by reference TRBV18 and TRBJ1-2, is NAGVMQNPRHLVRRRGQEARLRCSPMKGHSHVYWYRQLPEEGLKFMVYLQKENIIDESGMPKERFSAEFPKEGPSILRIQQVVRGDSAAYFCASSPGTTLGGFYGYTFGSGTRLTVV.

CDR3 coding DNA: TGTGCCAGCAGCGCCCGACAGGGGGATATCGCAGATACGCAGTATTTT. Translation: CASSARQGDIADTQYF. The gene calls are TRBV9 and TRBJ2-3; 9 bases map to TRBD1. The CDR3 is made up of 16 amino acids. CDR1 and CDR2 from the germline V gene are SGDLS and YYNGEE. Trimming cost V 3 bases and J 4 bases; bases outside gene matches: 9.

This clone has just one count. V is TRBV19 and J is TRBJ2-7, with D possibly matching TRBD2 (5 bases). The germline V and J ends were trimmed by 0 bases and 5 bases, with 17 bases remaining between them. Germline-derived CDR1 and CDR2 are LNHDA and SQIVND (reference sequence). This CDR3 is 16 amino acids long. For the CDR3, the DNA is TGTGCCAGTAGTATAGACCGGCGGGCCTCCGTCCACGAGCAGTACTTC. It is translated as CASSIDRRASVHEQYF.

V is TRBV10-2 and J is TRBJ2-7, with TRBD2 identical over 9 bases. Germline CDR1 reads WSHSY; CDR2 reads SAAADI. The trim removed 0 bases at V and 5 bases at J, leaving 11 bases unmatched. CDR3 length: 17 residues. In nucleotides, the CDR3 is TGCGCCAGCAGTGAGTCGGGGCGAGCGGGGGGTGTGGACGAGCAGTACTTC. Protein: CASSESGRAGGVDEQYF.

This chain joins TRBV28 and TRBJ1-5, with D maybe TRBD1 (5 bases). CDR3 size: 15 residues. From germline, CDR1 is MDHEN and CDR2 SYDVKM. Trimming removed 2 bases at V and 0 bases at J, with 8 bases between. The CDR3 nucleotides are TGTGCCAGCAGTTTAAGACAGATTAGCAATCAGCCCCAGCATTTT. Protein product: CASSLRQISNQPQHF. The variable domain in full, with the rest retrieved from reference TRBV28 and TRBJ1-5, is DVKVTQSSRYLVKRTGEKVFLECVQDMDHENMFWYRQDPGLGLRLIYFSYDVKMKEKGDIPEGYSVSREKKERFSLILESASTNQTSMYLCASSLRQISNQPQHFGDGTRLSIL.

The chain couples TRBV6-5 to TRBJ2-7, with 9 bases identical to TRBD1. After removal of 0 bases from V and 6 bases from J, the junction contained 6 bases not matched to a gene. The CDR3 sequence is 15 residues long. Germline V gene data show CDR1 as MNHEY and CDR2 as SVGAGI. The CDR3 DNA is TGTGCCAGCAGTTACTCTAAACAGGGGGCTCGCGAGCAGTACTTC. Protein sequence: CASSYSKQGAREQYF.

V gene TRBV10-3 combines with J gene TRBJ2-7, with 7 positions matching TRBD1. This CDR3 spans 14 amino acids. CDR1 is ENHRY, CDR2 SYGVKD, per germline. After removal of 6 bases from V and 0 bases from J, the junction contained 5 bases not matched to a gene. DNA of the CDR3: TGTGCCATCAGGGACAGGAGCGACTCCTACGAGCAGTACTTC. Translating gives CAIRDRSDSYEQYF.

J is TRBJ2-7 and V is TRBV5-4, with 11 bases aligning to TRBD1. The germline CDR1 and CDR2 sequences are SGHNT and YYREEE (reference sequence). CDR3 length equals 14 residues. Losses at the gene ends were 6 bases for V and 4 bases for J; bases not matched to a gene: 6. The CDR3 DNA follows: TGTGCCAGCACCCCGGGACAGGGGGGTTACGAGCAGTACTTC. This translates into CASTPGQGGYEQYF.

V gene TRBV9 combines with J gene TRBJ2-2, with D possibly being TRBD2 (5 bases). V lost 4 bases to trimming and J lost 4 bases, with 8 bases between them. This CDR3 has 13 amino acids. CDR1 is SGDLS and CDR2 is YYNGEE in the germline V gene. The CDR3 coding sequence is TGTGCCAGCAGCCTCGGACTCACCGGGGAGCTGTTTTTT. It yields the protein CASSLGLTGELFF.

This clone was found a few times. The J gene is TRBJ2-3, the V gene TRBV7-8; 9 bases agree with TRBD2. This CDR3 is built from 17 residues. Looked up from germline, CDR1 is SGHVS and CDR2 is FQNEAQ. V was pared by 5 bases and J by 2 bases, with 11 bases of the junction left unmatched. The CDR3 coding sequence is TGTGCCAGCAGCCCTAGCGGGAAGCCATCCCTCACAGATACGCAGTATTTT. Translated, it gives CASSPSGKPSLTDTQYF.

This chain joins TRBV10-3 and TRBJ1-5; D remains ambiguous. Germline CDR1 and CDR2: ENHRY and SYGVKD. Trimming pared 6 bases from V and 5 bases from J, leaving 11 bases between. The length of the CDR3 is 13 residues. DNA of the CDR3: TGTGCCATCAGCGAACGCCGGGATCAGCCCCAGCATTTT. As protein: CAISERRDQPQHF.

This clone was seen a single time. This chain connects TRBV28 to TRBJ2-3, with D perhaps TRBD2 (6 bases). Trimming cost V 5 bases and J 2 bases, with 14 bases left between them. CDR1 and CDR2 (germline): MDHEN, SYDVKM. CDR3 size: 15 residues. CDR3 DNA sequence: TGTGCCAGCAGTCCGCGGGACTTTTCCACAGATACGCAGTATTTT. Amino acid sequence: CASSPRDFSTDTQYF.

The chain recombines TRBV28 with TRBJ1-6, with D perhaps TRBD1 (6 bases). V was trimmed by 2 bases and J by 3 bases, leaving 8 bases between them. Germline CDR1 is MDHEN and CDR2 is SYDVKM. The CDR3 covers 15 residues. The chain's CDR3 is CASSLRDNYNSPLHF. The DNA of the CDR3 is TGTGCCAGCAGTTTAAGGGACAACTATAATTCACCCCTCCACTTT. The whole variable domain, remainder taken from reference TRBV28 and TRBJ1-6, is DVKVTQSSRYLVKRTGEKVFLECVQDMDHENMFWYRQDPGLGLRLIYFSYDVKMKEKGDIPEGYSVSREKKERFSLILESASTNQTSMYLCASSLRDNYNSPLHFGNGTRLTVT.

V and J are TRBV28 and TRBJ1-1, with TRBD1 matching over 7 bases. V lost 10 bases to trimming and J lost 0 bases; unmatched junction nucleotides: 5. CDR1 is MDHEN and CDR2 is SYDVKM in the germline V gene. The CDR3 consists of 13 residues. CDR3 DNA sequence: TGTGCCATCTGGGACAGCCTGAACACTGAAGCTTTCTTT. Protein: CAIWDSLNTEAFF.

This chain joins TRBV10-3 and TRBJ1-5; D uncertain. This CDR3 contains 15 residues. The V end lost 4 bases, the J end lost 2 bases, and 12 bases lay between the germline ends. Per the germline V gene, CDR1 is ENHRY and CDR2 is SYGVKD. CDR3: CAISATRQGNQPQHF. Here the CDR3 DNA reads TGTGCCATCAGTGCCACCCGGCAGGGCAATCAGCCCCAGCATTTT.

As for this clone: A junction boundary mismatches the germline segment, possibly from a read error. This chain links TRBV28 with TRBJ1-6, with D possibly TRBD1 on 6 matching bases. Per germline, CDR1 MDHEN and CDR2 SYDVKM. CDR3 length equals 13 residues. The CDR3 coding sequence is TGTGCCAGCAGTTTATTAGGGACATCACCCCTCCGCTTT. Translated, it gives CASSLLGTSPLRF.

This rearrangement joins TRBV19 to TRBJ2-7; 9 nucleotides agree with TRBD1. CDR3 length: 14 amino acids. Trimming at V came to 5 bases and at J to 3 bases, leaving 5 bases not matched to a gene. Germline V CDR1 and CDR2: LNHDA, SQIVND (reference sequence). The CDR3 sequence: CASSPGDRVYEQYF. The CDR3 nucleotides read TGTGCCAGTAGTCCGGGGGACAGGGTCTACGAGCAGTACTTC.

This clone was recorded a few times. The gene calls are TRBV9 and TRBJ2-7; possibly TRBD1 for D (6 bases). The V gene's germline CDR1 is SGDLS and CDR2 YYNGEE. The CDR3 extends over 15 amino acids. The germline V and J ends were trimmed by 0 bases and 4 bases, with 14 bases remaining between them. Here the CDR3 DNA reads TGTGCCAGCAGCGTAGCAAACGGACAGTATTACGAGCAGTACTTC. It is translated as CASSVANGQYYEQYF.

This clone has a single count. The chain links TRBV10-3 to TRBJ2-1; no firm D call. V was pared by 3 bases and J by 9 bases, with 15 bases between. The CDR3 is 14 residues long. Germline V gives CDR1 ENHRY, CDR2 SYGVKD. The CDR3 coding sequence is TGTGCCATCAGTGATTCGGGTATGATCGCTGAGCAGTTCTTC. Its translation: CAISDSGMIAEQFF.

This clone occurred a few times. J is TRBJ1-1 and V is TRBV19; 11 nucleotides line up with TRBD1. The V segment lost 4 bases and the J segment 4 bases; nucleotides outside the gene matches: 5. The CDR3 length is 15 residues. From germline, CDR1 is LNHDA and CDR2 SQIVND (reference sequence). This chain's CDR3 is CASSTDRGPSTEAFF. CDR3 nucleotide sequence: TGTGCCAGTAGTACGGACAGGGGGCCGAGCACTGAAGCTTTCTTT. Using reference TRBV19 and TRBJ1-1 for the parts outside the CDR3, the full variable domain is DGGITQSPKYLFRKEGQNVTLSCEQNLNHDAMYWYRQDPGQGLRLIYYSQIVNDFQKGDIAEGYSVSREKKESFPLTVTSAQKNPTAFYLCASSTDRGPSTEAFFGQGTRLTVV.

The rearrangement joins TRBV6-5 to TRBJ2-2; D gene unclear. The CDR3 is made up of 13 amino acids. V was pared by 5 bases and J by 0 bases, with 4 bases between. CDR1 MNHEY and CDR2 SVGAGI come from the germline V gene. The CDR3 region is CASSQTNTGELFF. The CDR3 bases are TGTGCCAGCAGTCAGACGAACACCGGGGAGCTGTTTTTT.

The chain uses TRBV5-1 and TRBJ2-7; a possible D gene is TRBD2 (5 bases). V was clipped by 3 bases and J by 0 bases, with 10 bases between them. The CDR3 covers 14 residues. Germline CDR1 SGHRS, CDR2 YFSETQ. CDR3 nucleotides: TGCGCCAGCAGCTCTAGCCTCACCTCCTACGAGCAGTACTTC. The encoded protein is CASSSSLTSYEQYF.

This clone appeared a few times. V and J are TRBV7-9 and TRBJ1-5, with TRBD1 matching over 7 bases. V lost 4 bases to trimming and J lost 4 bases; unmatched junction nucleotides: 10. The CDR3 contains 16 residues. Germline V CDR1 and CDR2: SEHNR, FQNEAQ (reference sequence). This CDR3 reads CASSSQRGGWNQPQHF. The CDR3 DNA reads TGTGCCAGCAGCTCCCAGCGAGGGGGCTGGAATCAGCCCCAGCATTTT.

CDR3 sequence: CASSAQTSFNEQFF. CDR3 bases: TGTGCCAGCAGCGCCCAGACTAGCTTTAATGAGCAGTTCTTC. This chain uses TRBV11-3 with TRBJ2-1; 7 bases are shared with TRBD2. Germline CDR1 is SGHNT and CDR2 is YENEEA. Unmatched junction bases numbered 8, after V lost 5 bases and J lost 7 bases. The CDR3 runs 14 residues.

This clone was counted once. The V gene is TRBV19, the J gene TRBJ1-1, with 8 nucleotides matching TRBD1. The germline gives CDR1 LNHDA, CDR2 SQIVND (reference sequence). This CDR3 has 15 residues. The J segment lost 0 bases and the V segment lost 10 bases, leaving 10 bases of the junction unmatched. CDR3 sequence: CATGTAGGLNTEAFF. For the CDR3, the DNA is TGTGCCACTGGTACTGCAGGGGGCTTGAACACTGAAGCTTTCTTT.

The CDR3 nucleotides read TGTGCCAGCAGCGTAACGGAGGGGACCATGTCCGGAGATACGCAGTATTTT. Translated, it gives CASSVTEGTMSGDTQYF. This chain connects TRBV9 to TRBJ2-3; D possibly corresponds to TRBD2 (6 bases). Trimming left V 1 base short and J 5 bases short, with 20 bases between. The CDR3 spans 17 residues. Germline CDR1 is SGDLS and CDR2 is YYNGEE.

CDR3 sequence: CAWSGGGRDGGYTF. The CDR3 nucleotides read TGTGCCTGGAGTGGAGGAGGTCGCGACGGTGGCTACACCTTC. V usage is TRBV30 and J usage is TRBJ1-2, with D unclear. CDR1 and CDR2 from the germline V gene are GTSNPN and SVGIG (reference sequence). Between the trimmed V and J ends, which lost 1 base and 7 bases, there was a span of 16 bases. The CDR3 sequence is 14 residues long. Combining the CDR3 with reference TRBV30 and TRBJ1-2 gives the whole variable domain SQTIHQWPATLVQPVGSPLSLECTVEGTSNPNLYWYRQAAGRGLQLLFYSVGIGQISSEVPQNLSASRPQDRQFILSSKKLLLSDSGFYLCAWSGGGRDGGYTFGSGTRLTVV.

The genes are TRBV6-5 and TRBJ2-7, with D possibly being TRBD1 (6 bases). Germline loops: CDR1 MNHEY, CDR2 SVGAGI. The CDR3 covers 12 residues. V lost 8 bases, J lost 2 bases, and 10 bases lay in between. The CDR3 DNA is TGTGCCAGCGGGGGCATCGCCTACGAGCAGTACTTC. This encodes CASGGIAYEQYF.

The chain couples TRBV15 to TRBJ2-5; TRBD2 aligns across 14 bases. The J segment lost 5 bases and the V segment lost 5 bases, leaving 13 bases of the junction unmatched. This CDR3 has 18 amino acids. Germline CDR1 and CDR2: LNHNV and YYDKDF (reference sequence). CDR3 nucleotides: TGTGCCACCAGCGGCCTGGGACTAGCGGGAGTAACTAGGGAGACCCAGTACTTC. Translated, it gives CATSGLGLAGVTRETQYF.